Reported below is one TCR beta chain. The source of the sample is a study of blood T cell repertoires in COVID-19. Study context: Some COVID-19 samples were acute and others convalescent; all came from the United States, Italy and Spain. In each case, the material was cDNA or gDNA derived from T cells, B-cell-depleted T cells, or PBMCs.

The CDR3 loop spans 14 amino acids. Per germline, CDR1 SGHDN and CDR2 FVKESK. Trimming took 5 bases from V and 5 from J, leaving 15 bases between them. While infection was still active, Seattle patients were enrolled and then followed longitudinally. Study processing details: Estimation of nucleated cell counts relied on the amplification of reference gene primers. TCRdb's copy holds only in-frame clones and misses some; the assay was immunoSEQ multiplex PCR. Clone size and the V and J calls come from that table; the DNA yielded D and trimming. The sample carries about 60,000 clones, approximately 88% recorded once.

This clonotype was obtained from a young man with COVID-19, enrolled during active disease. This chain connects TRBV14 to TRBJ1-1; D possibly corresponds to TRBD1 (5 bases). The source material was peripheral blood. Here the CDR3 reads CASSLTQGRTEAFF. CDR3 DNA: TGTGCCAGCAGCTTGACTCAGGGTCGGACTGAAGCTTTCTTT.